One sample yielded the 20 T cell receptor beta chains listed below, sequenced in a study of shared clonotypes between healthy human individuals. Measured with immunoSEQ multiplex PCR; TCRdb has only the in-frame clones, and not every one. The data hold over a million clones, with approximately 80% observed a single time. Sequences were obtained from memory CD4+ T cells from PBMCs. Subset given: CD45RA-negative fraction. Receptor source: a man younger than 30 in good health. Some clones in this sample may be carry-over from other donors' samples.

The chain combines TRBV30 with TRBJ2-5, with 10 bases that match TRBD2. Germline lookup yields CDR1 GTSNPN and CDR2 SVGIG (reference sequence). This CDR3 has 16 residues. J lost 11 bases, V lost 1 base, and 16 bases had no gene match. CDR3 amino acids: CAWSALGLAVLRRQYF. The CDR3, as DNA: TGTGCCTGGAGTGCCCTTGGACTAGCGGTCCTACGTAGGCAGTACTTC.

V usage is TRBV11-2 and J usage is TRBJ2-7, with TRBD2 identical over 10 bases. After removal of 1 base from V and 0 bases from J, the junction contained 3 bases not matched to a gene. The V gene's germline CDR1 is SGHAT and CDR2 FQNNGV. The CDR3 totals 16 residues. The CDR3: CASSLVASGSSYEQYF. CDR3 bases: TGTGCCAGCAGCTTAGTGGCTAGCGGGAGCTCCTACGAGCAGTACTTC.

The chain's CDR3 is CASSGRTSGINTGELFF. In DNA, the CDR3 is TGTGCCAGCAGCGGAAGGACTAGCGGGATAAATACCGGGGAGCTGTTTTTT. This rearrangement joins TRBV5-4 to TRBJ2-2, with 12 positions matching TRBD2. The V and J ends lost 4 bases and 5 bases, in that order; junction bases with no gene match: 9. Germline CDR1 and CDR2: SGHNT and YYREEE (reference sequence). The CDR3 spans 17 residues.

The rearrangement links TRBV28 to TRBJ1-1; TRBD1 matches 7 bases. V lost 2 bases to trimming and J lost 0 bases; unmatched junction nucleotides: 3. The CDR3 covers 15 residues. Germline-derived CDR1 and CDR2 are MDHEN and SYDVKM. The CDR3 loop is CASSLMGQLNTEAFF. The CDR3 DNA sequence: TGTGCCAGCAGTTTAATGGGACAGTTGAACACTGAAGCTTTCTTT.

V is TRBV5-1 and J is TRBJ2-1; D remains unclear. The length of the CDR3 is 16 residues. V lost 2 bases, J lost 2 bases, and 14 bases lay in between. Germline V CDR1 and CDR2: SGHRS, YFSETQ. In nucleotides, the CDR3 is TGCGCCAGCAGCTTAGTTCCCCAATCTACCTACAATGAGCAGTTCTTC. It specifies CASSLVPQSTYNEQFF.

The rearrangement uses TRBV7-6 and TRBJ2-1; perhaps TRBD2 as D (6 bases). The CDR3 covers 13 residues. Per the germline V gene, CDR1 is SGHVS and CDR2 is FNYEAQ. V was pared by 1 base and J by 9 bases, with 10 bases between. In DNA form, the CDR3 reads TGTGCCAGCAGCTTAGATCTGGGGGGTGAGCAGTTCTTC. This codes for CASSLDLGGEQFF.

The chain has TRBV28 and TRBJ2-5; 7 bases map to TRBD2. Germline loops: CDR1 MDHEN, CDR2 SYDVKM. V shed 6 bases, J shed 5 bases, and the junction held 15 bases outside the gene matches. CDR3 size: 16 residues. DNA of the CDR3: TGTGCCAGCAGGGGGGGGGACCCGCTGGAGTTTGAGACCCAGTACTTC. Its protein product is CASRGGDPLEFETQYF.

The rearrangement links TRBV12-5 to TRBJ2-1; TRBD2 might be the D (5 bases). Germline loops: CDR1 LGHNT, CDR2 FRNRAP. Trimming pared 6 bases from V and 2 bases from J, leaving 14 bases between. CDR3 length: 15 amino acids. The CDR3 protein is CASGHSDLPYNEQFF. The CDR3 DNA reads TGTGCTAGTGGCCATAGCGACCTGCCCTACAATGAGCAGTTCTTC. The variable domain in full, with the rest retrieved from reference TRBV12-5 and TRBJ2-1, is DARVTQTPRHKVTEMGQEVTMRCQPILGHNTVFWYRQTMMQGLELLAYFRNRAPLDDSGMPKDRFSAEMPDATLATLKIQPSEPRDSAVYFCASGHSDLPYNEQFFGPGTRLTVL.

Comment on this clone: The same CDR3 also results from other DNA sequences found in this sample. CDR3 DNA: TGTGCCAGCTCACGGGACACCTCCTACGAGCAGTACTTC. Amino acid sequence: CASSRDTSYEQYF. The rearrangement joins TRBV18 to TRBJ2-7; the D gene is possibly TRBD1 (6 bases). The CDR3 sequence is 13 residues long. The V end was cut by 4 bases, the J end by 0 bases, with 7 bases between. Germline V gene sequence: CDR1 KGHSH, CDR2 LQKENI.

The chain is built from TRBV7-9 and TRBJ2-3; TRBD2 matches at 15 bases. CDR1 and CDR2 from the germline V gene are SEHNR and FQNEAQ (reference sequence). CDR3 size: 13 residues. Unmatched junction bases numbered 0, after V lost 8 bases and J lost 6 bases. This CDR3 is CASGLAGGDTQYF. The CDR3 DNA follows: TGTGCCAGCGGACTAGCGGGAGGGGATACGCAGTATTTT.

The chain has TRBV27 and TRBJ2-5, with D possibly called TRBD1 or TRBD2 (5 bases each). The CDR3 is 14 amino acids. V was trimmed by 8 bases and J by 1 base, leaving 14 bases between them. The germline V gene encodes CDR1 MNHEY and CDR2 SMNVEV (reference sequence). The CDR3 is CASRLWGTQETQYF. CDR3 coding DNA: TGTGCCAGCCGCTTATGGGGGACCCAAGAGACCCAGTACTTC.

This clone appeared a single time. The rearrangement links TRBV27 to TRBJ2-7, with D hard to call. Germline lookup yields CDR1 MNHEY and CDR2 SMNVEV (reference sequence). The CDR3 runs 13 residues. Trimming cost V 4 bases and J 2 bases, with 9 bases left between them. CDR3 sequence: CASSSRVTYEQYF. The CDR3 DNA reads as TGTGCCAGCAGTTCTCGGGTAACCTACGAGCAGTACTTC.

The V call is TRBV6-5, the J call TRBJ1-1; D is perhaps TRBD1 (5 bases). This CDR3 spans 13 amino acids. Germline V gene lookup returns CDR1 MNHEY and CDR2 SVGAGI. Trimming stripped 7 bases from V and 5 bases from J, with 14 bases between. In DNA form, the CDR3 reads TGTGCCAGCACGGGTGATGGGGGAACTGAAGCTTTCTTT. Translation gives CASTGDGGTEAFF.

The genes are TRBV18 and TRBJ2-1; D is ambiguous. The CDR3 spans 15 residues. CDR1 is KGHSH and CDR2 is LQKENI in the germline V gene. V was shortened by 6 bases and J by 0 bases, with 12 bases between the two germline ends. CDR3 coding DNA: TGTGCCAGCTCCCCATCGATCAGCTCCTACAATGAGCAGTTCTTC. It specifies CASSPSISSYNEQFF.

There are a few counts of this clone. The chain uses TRBV6-1 and TRBJ2-5; 8 bases are a match to TRBD1. CDR1 MNHNS and CDR2 SASEGT come from the germline V gene. This CDR3 comprises 15 residues. V gave up 7 bases and J gave up 5 bases; unmatched junction bases: 12. The CDR3 is CASKTFRTGWETQYF. The CDR3 nucleotides read TGTGCCAGCAAGACGTTCCGGACAGGGTGGGAGACCCAGTACTTC.

This chain connects TRBV5-6 to TRBJ2-3, with TRBD2 identical over 7 bases. Germline V gives CDR1 SGHDT, CDR2 YYEEEE. The trim removed 4 bases at V and 1 base at J, leaving 12 bases unmatched. The CDR3 extends over 17 amino acids. Here the CDR3 reads CASSPGGVTSGTDTQYF. CDR3 DNA: TGTGCCAGCAGCCCAGGCGGGGTTACTAGCGGCACAGATACGCAGTATTTT.

This clone was detected only a few times. The chain has TRBV7-9 and TRBJ1-1; TRBD1 might be the D (5 bases). Trimming took 0 bases from V and 6 from J, leaving 11 bases between them. CDR1 and CDR2 (germline): SEHNR, FQNEAQ (reference sequence). The CDR3 length is 14 residues. CDR3 in DNA: TGTGCCAGCAGCTTAGCTTTCCAGGGCGCTGAAGCTTTCTTT. This encodes CASSLAFQGAEAFF.

This clone has only one observation. The chain carries TRBV2 and TRBJ2-3; D ambiguous. The V end was cut by 3 bases, the J end by 3 bases, with 13 bases between. The V gene's germline CDR1 is SNHLY and CDR2 FYNNEI. The CDR3 extends over 15 amino acids. The CDR3 DNA follows: TGTGCCAGCAGTGAGGCCCGGGTACGGACAGATACGCAGTATTTT. It translates to CASSEARVRTDTQYF.

This clone was seen a handful of times. The V call is TRBV6-6, the J call TRBJ1-2; unclear D gene. CDR3 length: 14 amino acids. Germline-derived CDR1 and CDR2 are MNHNY and SVGAGI (reference sequence). V was cut by 6 bases and J by 0 bases, with 11 bases left in between. The CDR3 reads CASSPRGSNYGYTF. The CDR3 DNA is TGTGCCAGCAGCCCTAGAGGATCTAACTATGGCTACACCTTC.

The rearrangement joins TRBV7-9 to TRBJ2-3; D gene unclear. Germline loops: CDR1 SEHNR, CDR2 FQNEAQ (reference sequence). V was shortened by 5 bases and J by 5 bases, with 5 bases between the two germline ends. The CDR3 is made up of 11 amino acids. This chain's CDR3 is CASSAQDTQYF. The CDR3 coding sequence is TGTGCCAGCAGCGCCCAAGATACGCAGTATTTT. Full variable domain (rest looked up from reference TRBV7-9 and TRBJ2-3): DTGVSQNPRHKITKRGQNVTFRCDPISEHNRLYWYRQTLGQGPEFLTYFQNEAQLEKSRLLSDRFSAERPKGSFSTLEIQRTEQGDSAMYLCASSAQDTQYFGPGTRLTVL.